A selection of T cell receptor beta chains follows, all from one sample in a study of shared clonotypes between healthy human individuals. Only in-frame clones appear in the TCRdb table, and some are missing; sequencing was by immunoSEQ multiplex PCR. This table has 450,000 to 500,000 clones, about 79% appearing once. The sample comprised PBMCs. The receptor set was obtained from a woman in her thirties or forties in good health. Some clones in this sample may be carry-over from other donors' samples. Both conserved end residues are part of each CDR3. The order of the fields is V gene, J gene, clone size, D gene, CDR3 protein, CDR3 DNA. A D gene is named only where the DNA matches it firmly. Size tells how often a clone was seen (once, few, many) or the class of an expanded clone, and some rows leave it out.

v_gene: TRBV4-1
j_gene: TRBJ2-7
abundance: -
d_gene: TRBD1
CDR3aa: CASSQDSTRTGRTDEQYF
CDR3nt: TGCGCCAGCAGCCAAGACTCAACCAGGACAGGGAGGACCGACGAGCAGTACTTC

v_gene: TRBV20-1
j_gene: TRBJ1-1
abundance: -
d_gene: -
CDR3aa: CSARFTEAFF
CDR3nt: TGCAGTGCTAGGTTCACTGAAGCTTTCTTT

v_gene: TRBV28
j_gene: TRBJ2-7
abundance: -
d_gene: -
CDR3aa: CASSQGPSYEQYF
CDR3nt: TGTGCCAGCAGTCAGGGCCCCTCCTACGAGCAGTACTTC

v_gene: TRBV9
j_gene: TRBJ2-7
abundance: -
d_gene: TRBD2
CDR3aa: CASSVATSDEQYF
CDR3nt: TGTGCCAGCAGCGTAGCAACTAGCGACGAGCAGTACTTC

v_gene: TRBV7-9
j_gene: TRBJ1-1
abundance: -
d_gene: TRBD1
CDR3aa: CASSFPNRGSLNTEAFF
CDR3nt: TGTGCCAGCAGCTTTCCAAACAGGGGGTCCTTGAACACTGAAGCTTTCTTT

v_gene: TRBV2
j_gene: TRBJ2-5
abundance: -
d_gene: TRBD2
CDR3aa: CASIPPGLAGEETQYF
CDR3nt: TGTGCCAGCATTCCTCCGGGACTAGCGGGAGAAGAGACCCAGTACTTC

v_gene: TRBV2
j_gene: TRBJ1-1
abundance: -
d_gene: -
CDR3aa: CASSVDEVRNTEAFF
CDR3nt: TGTGCCAGCAGTGTGGACGAGGTGAGGAACACTGAAGCTTTCTTT

v_gene: TRBV29-1
j_gene: TRBJ2-5
abundance: few
d_gene: -
CDR3aa: CSVGLRYQETQYF
CDR3nt: TGCAGCGTCGGACTAAGATACCAAGAGACCCAGTACTTC

v_gene: TRBV10-3
j_gene: TRBJ2-1
abundance: -
d_gene: -
CDR3aa: CAIRASVSSYNEQFF
CDR3nt: TGTGCCATCAGGGCTAGCGTCAGCTCCTACAATGAGCAGTTCTTC

v_gene: TRBV2
j_gene: TRBJ1-3
abundance: -
d_gene: -
CDR3aa: CASSVTGNTIYF
CDR3nt: TGTGCCAGCAGTGTAACTGGAAACACCATATATTTT

v_gene: TRBV7-3
j_gene: TRBJ2-1
abundance: -
d_gene: TRBD2
CDR3aa: CASSVGTSGRSEQFF
CDR3nt: TGTGCCAGCAGCGTTGGGACTAGCGGGAGATCTGAGCAGTTCTTC

v_gene: TRBV10-3
j_gene: TRBJ2-7
abundance: once
d_gene: -
CDR3aa: CAISDGRGEQYF
CDR3nt: TGTGCCATCAGTGATGGGAGAGGCGAGCAGTACTTC

v_gene: TRBV18
j_gene: TRBJ2-1
abundance: -
d_gene: TRBD2
CDR3aa: CASSPRRTSGRDNEQFF
CDR3nt: TGTGCCAGCTCACCAAGGAGGACTAGCGGCCGCGACAATGAGCAGTTCTTC

v_gene: TRBV30
j_gene: TRBJ1-2
abundance: -
d_gene: TRBD1
CDR3aa: CAWSVQGASYGYTF
CDR3nt: TGTGCCTGGAGTGTACAGGGGGCCAGCTATGGCTACACCTTC

v_gene: TRBV5-1
j_gene: TRBJ2-3
abundance: -
d_gene: TRBD2
CDR3aa: CASSVGLAGSTDTQYF
CDR3nt: TGCGCCAGCAGCGTGGGACTAGCGGGCAGCACAGATACGCAGTATTTT

v_gene: TRBV7-9
j_gene: TRBJ2-7
abundance: -
d_gene: -
CDR3aa: CASSLALADYEQYF
CDR3nt: TGTGCCAGCAGCTTAGCCCTAGCTGACTACGAGCAGTACTTC

v_gene: TRBV7-9
j_gene: TRBJ2-1
abundance: -
d_gene: -
CDR3aa: CASSSGLAPRRNEQFF
CDR3nt: TGTGCCAGCAGCTCGGGGCTAGCCCCAAGACGCAATGAGCAGTTCTTC

v_gene: TRBV7-9
j_gene: TRBJ2-1
abundance: -
d_gene: -
CDR3aa: CASSLPRTWNEQFF
CDR3nt: TGTGCCAGCAGCTTACCCCGGACGTGGAATGAGCAGTTCTTC

v_gene: TRBV21-1
j_gene: TRBJ2-2
abundance: -
d_gene: -
CDR3aa: CASSKGAETGLAGELFF
CDR3nt: TGTGCCAGCAGCAAAGGTGCGGAGACAGGGCTGGCCGGGGAGCTGTTTTTT

v_gene: TRBV6-5
j_gene: TRBJ2-3
abundance: few
d_gene: -
CDR3aa: CASTPQGIDTQYF
CDR3nt: TGTGCCAGCACCCCCCAGGGGATAGATACGCAGTATTTT

v_gene: TRBV28
j_gene: TRBJ2-7
abundance: many
d_gene: TRBD2
CDR3aa: CASSPAGTSGAYEQYF
CDR3nt: TGTGCCAGCAGTCCCGCCGGGACTAGCGGGGCCTACGAGCAGTACTTC

v_gene: TRBV9
j_gene: TRBJ2-5
abundance: -
d_gene: -
CDR3aa: CASSVGSPTGRETQYF
CDR3nt: TGTGCCAGCAGCGTAGGGTCCCCTACAGGGAGGGAGACCCAGTACTTC

v_gene: TRBV2
j_gene: TRBJ2-5
abundance: -
d_gene: -
CDR3aa: CASSLSLGGQTQYF
CDR3nt: TGTGCCAGCAGTTTATCCCTAGGGGGGCAGACCCAGTACTTC

v_gene: TRBV4-3
j_gene: TRBJ2-1
abundance: -
d_gene: TRBD1
CDR3aa: CASSQEGGSYNEQFF
CDR3nt: TGCGCCAGCAGCCAAGAAGGGGGCAGCTACAATGAGCAGTTCTTC

v_gene: TRBV6-1
j_gene: TRBJ1-5
abundance: -
d_gene: TRBD1
CDR3aa: CASSEAPGTGLFF
CDR3nt: TGTGCCAGCAGTGAAGCGCCAGGGACAGGGTTATTTTTT

v_gene: TRBV5-1
j_gene: TRBJ2-5
abundance: -
d_gene: -
CDR3aa: CASSLGTELYQETQYF
CDR3nt: TGCGCCAGCAGCCTCGGGACGGAACTGTACCAAGAGACCCAGTACTTC

v_gene: TRBV7-3
j_gene: TRBJ2-3
abundance: once
d_gene: TRBD2
CDR3aa: CASSLSTAGAADTQYF
CDR3nt: TGTGCCAGCAGCTTAAGCACCGCGGGAGCCGCAGATACGCAGTATTTT

v_gene: TRBV4-1
j_gene: TRBJ1-4
abundance: -
d_gene: -
CDR3aa: CASSQHNIAGRGEKLFF
CDR3nt: TGCGCCAGCAGCCAGCACAACATCGCGGGCAGGGGTGAAAAACTGTTTTTT

v_gene: TRBV6-5
j_gene: TRBJ2-7
abundance: few
d_gene: TRBD1
CDR3aa: CASSRDRGLSEQYF
CDR3nt: TGTGCCAGCAGTAGGGACAGGGGGCTTTCCGAGCAGTACTTC

v_gene: TRBV4-2
j_gene: TRBJ2-7
abundance: -
d_gene: TRBD2
CDR3aa: CASSQALAGDLYEQYF
CDR3nt: TGTGCCAGCAGCCAAGCTCTAGCGGGGGATCTCTACGAGCAGTACTTC

v_gene: TRBV7-9
j_gene: TRBJ1-1
abundance: -
d_gene: -
CDR3aa: CASSLAGGRWDTEAFF
CDR3nt: TGTGCCAGCAGCTTAGCCGGGGGCCGGTGGGACACTGAAGCTTTCTTT

v_gene: TRBV18
j_gene: TRBJ1-1
abundance: few
d_gene: -
CDR3aa: CASSPGILNTEAFF
CDR3nt: TGTGCCAGCTCACCAGGGATCCTTAACACTGAAGCTTTCTTT

v_gene: TRBV14
j_gene: TRBJ2-1
abundance: -
d_gene: -
CDR3aa: CASSPGTGLRIDVVNEQFF
CDR3nt: TGTGCCAGCAGCCCCGGGACCGGACTACGAATCGATGTGGTCAATGAGCAGTTCTTC

v_gene: TRBV9
j_gene: TRBJ2-6
abundance: few
d_gene: -
CDR3aa: CASSEPSGANVLTF
CDR3nt: TGTGCCAGCAGCGAGCCGTCTGGGGCCAACGTCCTGACTTTC

v_gene: TRBV18
j_gene: TRBJ2-7
abundance: -
d_gene: TRBD2
CDR3aa: CASSPWAGGSYEQYF
CDR3nt: TGTGCCAGCTCACCATGGGCGGGAGGTTCCTACGAGCAGTACTTC

v_gene: TRBV4-1
j_gene: TRBJ1-4
abundance: -
d_gene: TRBD1
CDR3aa: CASSQRTGLVATNEKLFF
CDR3nt: TGCGCCAGCAGCCAGAGGACAGGGCTTGTTGCAACTAATGAAAAACTGTTTTTT

v_gene: TRBV11-3
j_gene: TRBJ2-1
abundance: -
d_gene: -
CDR3aa: CASSLGFDNEQFF
CDR3nt: TGTGCCAGCAGCTTAGGGTTTGATAATGAGCAGTTCTTC

v_gene: TRBV5-1
j_gene: TRBJ2-5
abundance: -
d_gene: TRBD1
CDR3aa: CASSLAATGTFQETQYF
CDR3nt: TGCGCCAGCAGCTTGGCGGCGACAGGGACCTTCCAAGAGACCCAGTACTTC

v_gene: TRBV6-6
j_gene: TRBJ2-2
abundance: -
d_gene: TRBD1
CDR3aa: CASSTPDRGSTGELFF
CDR3nt: TGTGCCAGCAGTACCCCAGACAGGGGGAGCACCGGGGAGCTGTTTTTT

v_gene: TRBV6-4
j_gene: TRBJ1-5
abundance: -
d_gene: TRBD1
CDR3aa: CASSPTGSNQPQHF
CDR3nt: TGTGCCAGCAGTCCGACAGGGTCCAATCAGCCCCAGCATTTT

v_gene: TRBV7-9
j_gene: TRBJ1-1
abundance: -
d_gene: -
CDR3aa: CASSLGTASLSEAFF
CDR3nt: TGTGCCAGCAGCTTAGGGACAGCTTCTTTGTCTGAAGCTTTCTTT

v_gene: TRBV27
j_gene: TRBJ1-5
abundance: few
d_gene: TRBD1
CDR3aa: CASRTGGINQPQHF
CDR3nt: TGTGCCAGCAGGACAGGGGGGATCAATCAGCCCCAGCATTTT

v_gene: TRBV7-9
j_gene: TRBJ1-4
abundance: -
d_gene: -
CDR3aa: CASSLSGEKLFF
CDR3nt: TGTGCCAGCAGCCTAAGCGGGGAAAAACTGTTTTTT

v_gene: TRBV5-1
j_gene: TRBJ1-3
abundance: once
d_gene: -
CDR3aa: CASSLAGRNTIYF
CDR3nt: TGCGCCAGCAGCTTGGCAGGGAGAAACACCATATATTTT

v_gene: TRBV4-3
j_gene: TRBJ2-5
abundance: few
d_gene: -
CDR3aa: CASSQARQWDQYF
CDR3nt: TGCGCCAGCAGCCAAGCCCGCCAGTGGGACCAGTACTTC

v_gene: TRBV6-6
j_gene: TRBJ1-5
abundance: -
d_gene: TRBD1
CDR3aa: CASSFGTGGNQPQHF
CDR3nt: TGTGCCAGCAGTTTCGGGACAGGGGGCAATCAGCCCCAGCATTTT

v_gene: TRBV12-5
j_gene: TRBJ2-3
abundance: -
d_gene: TRBD1
CDR3aa: CASGSGTAPGTDTQYF
CDR3nt: TGTGCTAGTGGCTCCGGGACAGCCCCTGGAACAGATACGCAGTATTTT

v_gene: TRBV19
j_gene: TRBJ2-2
abundance: -
d_gene: -
CDR3aa: CASVEGRKNTGELFF
CDR3nt: TGTGCCAGCGTCGAGGGTAGAAAGAACACCGGGGAGCTGTTTTTT

v_gene: TRBV18
j_gene: TRBJ1-3
abundance: -
d_gene: -
CDR3aa: CASSPPLAGTGNTIYF
CDR3nt: TGTGCCAGCTCACCACCGTTAGCGGGTACCGGAAACACCATATATTTT

v_gene: TRBV2
j_gene: TRBJ2-1
abundance: -
d_gene: TRBD2
CDR3aa: CASNRAGVTGNEQFF
CDR3nt: TGTGCCAGCAACCGGGCGGGAGTAACGGGCAATGAGCAGTTCTTC

v_gene: TRBV9
j_gene: TRBJ2-5
abundance: -
d_gene: -
CDR3aa: CASSLGGLQETQYF
CDR3nt: TGTGCCAGCAGTCTAGGGGGACTCCAAGAGACCCAGTACTTC

v_gene: TRBV4-3
j_gene: TRBJ2-7
abundance: -
d_gene: TRBD1
CDR3aa: CASSQDLQTGGRYEQYF
CDR3nt: TGCGCCAGCAGCCAAGATCTTCAGACAGGGGGCCGCTACGAGCAGTACTTC

v_gene: TRBV6-6
j_gene: TRBJ1-1
abundance: -
d_gene: -
CDR3aa: CATRGREGTEAFF
CDR3nt: TGTGCCACTCGCGGCAGGGAGGGCACTGAAGCTTTCTTT

v_gene: TRBV11-3
j_gene: TRBJ2-2
abundance: -
d_gene: TRBD2
CDR3aa: CASSGTSVTGELFF
CDR3nt: TGTGCCAGCAGCGGGACTAGCGTCACCGGGGAGCTGTTTTTT

v_gene: TRBV6-4
j_gene: TRBJ2-3
abundance: many
d_gene: -
CDR3aa: CASSENLSADTQYF
CDR3nt: TGTGCCAGCAGTGAGAACCTGTCCGCAGATACGCAGTATTTT

v_gene: TRBV11-3
j_gene: TRBJ2-1
abundance: -
d_gene: -
CDR3aa: CASSQITHGDNEQFF
CDR3nt: TGTGCCAGCAGCCAAATCACCCATGGGGACAATGAGCAATTCTTC

v_gene: TRBV18
j_gene: TRBJ2-7
abundance: -
d_gene: -
CDR3aa: CASSPRKGYEQYF
CDR3nt: TGTGCCAGCTCACCAAGGAAGGGCTACGAGCAGTACTTC

v_gene: TRBV7-6
j_gene: TRBJ1-3
abundance: -
d_gene: TRBD1
CDR3aa: CASSARTGDGNTIYF
CDR3nt: TGTGCCAGCAGCGCACGGACAGGGGATGGAAACACCATATATTTT

v_gene: TRBV30
j_gene: TRBJ1-1
abundance: many
d_gene: TRBD1
CDR3aa: CAWGTGPNTEAFF
CDR3nt: TGTGCCTGGGGGACAGGGCCGAACACTGAAGCTTTCTTT